These 11 T cell receptor beta chains came from one sample sequenced in a study of T cell responses to AZD1222 COVID-19 vaccine. Data came from immunoSEQ multiplex PCR; TCRdb stores just in-frame clones and leaves some out. The sample consists of 60,000 to 85,000 clones, 85% of them appearing once. The material was peripheral blood, obtained on day 0 of AZD1222 vaccination. These receptors all come from an adult in good health.

This chain joins TRBV5-1 and TRBJ2-7, with unresolved D. The germline V gene has CDR1 SGHRS and CDR2 YFSETQ. Trimming left V 4 bases short and J 2 bases short, with 16 bases between. The CDR3 covers 15 residues. The CDR3 here is CASSVTDKPTYEQYF. The CDR3 region has the DNA TGCGCCAGCAGCGTGACCGATAAACCAACCTACGAGCAGTACTTC.

This clone appeared once. This chain links TRBV6-5 with TRBJ1-2; TRBD1 agrees at 9 bases. V trimming: 5 bases; J trimming: 6 bases; junction bases outside the gene matches: 4. In germline, CDR1 is MNHEY, CDR2 SVGAGI. The CDR3 is made up of 13 amino acids. This CDR3 reads CASSKQGADGYTF. CDR3 coding DNA: TGTGCCAGCAGTAAACAGGGGGCAGATGGCTACACCTTC.

The chain employs TRBV29-1 and TRBJ1-4, with D possibly matching TRBD1 (5 bases). Trimming cost V 6 bases and J 2 bases, with 10 bases left between them. Germline CDR1 is SQVTM and CDR2 is ANQGSEA. The length of the CDR3 is 13 residues. CDR3 nucleotide sequence: TGCAGCGTCAAGCAGGGTACTAATGAAAAACTGTTTTTT. It yields the protein CSVKQGTNEKLFF.

The rearrangement links TRBV5-1 to TRBJ2-3; D uncertain. The V gene's germline CDR1 is SGHRS and CDR2 YFSETQ. Trimming stripped 3 bases from V and 2 bases from J, with 13 bases between. The CDR3 sequence is 15 residues long. CDR3 in DNA: TGCGCCAGCAGCTCCGCCCAAACTATCACAGATACGCAGTATTTT. Translated: CASSSAQTITDTQYF.

The rearrangement uses TRBV19 and TRBJ2-3, with 10 bases aligning to TRBD2. The CDR3 loop spans 16 amino acids. V dropped 6 bases and J dropped 4; count of bases not matched to a gene: 10. Germline CDR1 LNHDA, CDR2 SQIVND (reference sequence). CDR3 amino acids: CASRPLAGEYADTQYF. The CDR3 DNA follows: TGTGCCAGTAGACCCCTAGCGGGAGAATATGCAGATACGCAGTATTTT.

Only one count was recorded for this clone. The chain combines TRBV5-1 with TRBJ1-2; D is possibly TRBD1 (5 bases). This CDR3 is built from 14 residues. Trimming pared 3 bases from V and 0 bases from J, leaving 9 bases between. CDR1 is SGHRS, CDR2 YFSETQ, per germline. CDR3 loop: CASSSDTTNYGYTF. The DNA for the CDR3 is TGCGCCAGCAGCTCGGACACGACTAACTATGGCTACACCTTC.

The chain couples TRBV3-1 (or the pseudogene TRBV3-2) to TRBJ1-4, with unresolved D. The CDR3 is 14 amino acids. Germline CDR1 is LGHDT and CDR2 is YNNKEL (reference sequence). V was cut by 2 bases and J by 5 bases, with 9 bases left in between. Here the CDR3 reads CASSQSRTNEKLFF. The CDR3 coding sequence is TGTGCCAGCAGCCAATCCCGAACGAATGAAAAACTGTTTTTT.

This chain joins TRBV21-1 and TRBJ2-3; the table's D call TRBD1 went unverified against the DNA. TRBV21-1 is classified as a pseudogene. This CDR3 contains 16 residues. Written as DNA, the CDR3 is TGTGCCAGCAGCAAAGTAAAAAGGACCCCCAGGGGTACGCAGTATTTT. Its protein product is CASSKVKRTPRGTQYF.

This chain connects TRBV5-1 to TRBJ2-5; D might be TRBD1 or TRBD2, each matching 5 bases. V lost 0 bases to trimming and J lost 5 bases, with 14 bases between them. This CDR3 region has 15 residues. CDR1 and CDR2 from the germline V gene are SGHRS and YFSETQ. The CDR3 region is CASSLARDPSETQYF. Here the CDR3 DNA reads TGCGCCAGCAGCTTGGCCCGGGACCCCTCGGAGACCCAGTACTTC.

The rearrangement links TRBV7-2 to TRBJ2-7, with D possibly being TRBD1 (5 bases). Between the trimmed V and J ends, which lost 2 bases and 1 base, there was a span of 9 bases. The CDR3 covers 14 residues. Germline CDR1 SGHTA, CDR2 FQGNSA. The CDR3 DNA reads as TGTGCCAGCAGCTTATATAGGGGTTCCTACGAGCAGTACTTC. Its protein product is CASSLYRGSYEQYF.

This rearrangement joins TRBV3-1 (or the pseudogene TRBV3-2) to TRBJ2-1; 8 bases line up with TRBD1. V shed 4 bases and J 7 bases; nucleotides not matched to a gene: 9. The CDR3 runs to 15 residues. The V gene's germline CDR1 is LGHDT and CDR2 YNNKEL (reference sequence). For the CDR3, the DNA is TGTGCCAGCAGCCCTTGGGACAGGCCTCGAAATGAGCAGTTCTTC. This encodes CASSPWDRPRNEQFF.